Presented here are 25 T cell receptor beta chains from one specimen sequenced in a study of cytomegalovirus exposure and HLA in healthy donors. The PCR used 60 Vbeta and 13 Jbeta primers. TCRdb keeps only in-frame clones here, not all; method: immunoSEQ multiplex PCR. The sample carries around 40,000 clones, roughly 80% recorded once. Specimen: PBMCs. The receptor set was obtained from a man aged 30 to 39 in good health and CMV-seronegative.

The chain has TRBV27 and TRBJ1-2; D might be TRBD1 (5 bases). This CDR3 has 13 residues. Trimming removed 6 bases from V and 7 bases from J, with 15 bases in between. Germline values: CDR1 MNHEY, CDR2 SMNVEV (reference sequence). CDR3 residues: CASSNGRGVGYTF. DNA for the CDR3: TGTGCCAGCAGCAATGGTCGGGGGGTTGGCTACACCTTC.

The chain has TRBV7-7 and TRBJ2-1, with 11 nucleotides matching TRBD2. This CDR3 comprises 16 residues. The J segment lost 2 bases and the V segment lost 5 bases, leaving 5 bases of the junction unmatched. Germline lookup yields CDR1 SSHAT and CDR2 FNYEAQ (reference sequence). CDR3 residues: CASSLGLAEPYNEQFF. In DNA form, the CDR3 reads TGTGCCAGCAGCCTGGGACTAGCGGAACCCTACAATGAGCAGTTCTTC.

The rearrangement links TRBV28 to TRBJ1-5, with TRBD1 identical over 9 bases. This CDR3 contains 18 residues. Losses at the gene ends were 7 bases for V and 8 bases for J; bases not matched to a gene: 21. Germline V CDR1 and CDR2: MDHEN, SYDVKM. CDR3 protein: CASTKRKWGDRDREPQHF. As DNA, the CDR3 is TGTGCCAGCACCAAAAGGAAGTGGGGAGACAGGGACAGGGAGCCCCAGCATTTT.

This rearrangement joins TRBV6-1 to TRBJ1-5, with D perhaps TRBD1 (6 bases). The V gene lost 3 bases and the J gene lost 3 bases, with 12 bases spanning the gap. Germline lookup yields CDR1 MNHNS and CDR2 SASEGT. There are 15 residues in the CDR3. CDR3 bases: TGTGCCAGCAGTGAGGCCGGACAGCCCAATCAGCCCCAGCATTTT. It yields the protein CASSEAGQPNQPQHF.

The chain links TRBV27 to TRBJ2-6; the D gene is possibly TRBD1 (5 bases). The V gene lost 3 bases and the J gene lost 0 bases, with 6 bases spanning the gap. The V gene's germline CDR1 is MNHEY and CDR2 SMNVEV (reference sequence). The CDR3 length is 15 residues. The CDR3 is CASSFQGSGANVLTF. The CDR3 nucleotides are TGTGCCAGCAGTTTTCAGGGCTCTGGGGCCAACGTCCTGACTTTC.

The CDR3 coding sequence is TGTGCCAGCTCGACCGGACTCTACTACGAGCAGTACTTC. Translating gives CASSTGLYYEQYF. The rearrangement joins TRBV28 to TRBJ2-7, with D tentatively TRBD2 (5 bases). V was shortened by 8 bases and J by 3 bases, with 14 bases between the two germline ends. Germline V lookup: CDR1 MDHEN, CDR2 SYDVKM. The CDR3 has 13 residues.

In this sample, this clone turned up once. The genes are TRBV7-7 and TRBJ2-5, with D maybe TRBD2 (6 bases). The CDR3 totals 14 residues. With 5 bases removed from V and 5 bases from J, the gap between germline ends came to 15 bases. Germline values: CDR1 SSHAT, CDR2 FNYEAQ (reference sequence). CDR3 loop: CASSPSWREETQYF. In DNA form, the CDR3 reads TGTGCCAGCAGCCCCTCATGGAGGGAGGAGACCCAGTACTTC.

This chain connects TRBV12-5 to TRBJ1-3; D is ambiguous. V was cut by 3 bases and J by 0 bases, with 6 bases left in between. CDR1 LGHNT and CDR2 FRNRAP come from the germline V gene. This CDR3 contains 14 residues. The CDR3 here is CASGFPSSGNTIYF. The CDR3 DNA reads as TGTGCTAGTGGTTTTCCTAGCTCTGGAAACACCATATATTTT.

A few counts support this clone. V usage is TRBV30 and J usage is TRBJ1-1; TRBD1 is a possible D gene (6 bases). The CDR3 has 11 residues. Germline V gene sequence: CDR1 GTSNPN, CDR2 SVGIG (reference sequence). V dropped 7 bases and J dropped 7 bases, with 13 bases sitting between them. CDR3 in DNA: TGTGCCTCGGACAGCGAATTTGAAGCTTTCTTT. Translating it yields CASDSEFEAFF.

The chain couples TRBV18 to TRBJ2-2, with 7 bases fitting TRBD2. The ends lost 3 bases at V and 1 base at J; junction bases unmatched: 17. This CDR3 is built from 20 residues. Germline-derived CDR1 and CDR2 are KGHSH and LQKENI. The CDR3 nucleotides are TGTGCCAGCTCACCGTCGGGGGTGAGTGCGCCTAGCGGGAACACCGGGGAGCTGTTTTTT. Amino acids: CASSPSGVSAPSGNTGELFF. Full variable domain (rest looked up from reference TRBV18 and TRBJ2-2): NAGVMQNPRHLVRRRGQEARLRCSPMKGHSHVYWYRQLPEEGLKFMVYLQKENIIDESGMPKERFSAEFPKEGPSILRIQQVVRGDSAAYFCASSPSGVSAPSGNTGELFFGEGSRLTVL.

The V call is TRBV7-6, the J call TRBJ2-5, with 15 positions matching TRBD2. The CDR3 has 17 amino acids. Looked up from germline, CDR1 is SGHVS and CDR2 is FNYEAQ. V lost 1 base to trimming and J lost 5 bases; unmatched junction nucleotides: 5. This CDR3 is CASSLGTSGRARETQYF. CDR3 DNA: TGTGCCAGCAGCTTAGGGACTAGCGGGAGGGCCCGGGAGACCCAGTACTTC.

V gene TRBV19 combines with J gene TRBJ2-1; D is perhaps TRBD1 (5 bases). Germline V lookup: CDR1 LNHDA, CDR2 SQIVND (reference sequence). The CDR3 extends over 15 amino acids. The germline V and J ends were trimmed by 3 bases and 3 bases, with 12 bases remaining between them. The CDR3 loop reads CASSILAGYYNEQFF. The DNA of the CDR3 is TGTGCCAGTAGTATTTTGGCAGGGTACTACAATGAGCAGTTCTTC.

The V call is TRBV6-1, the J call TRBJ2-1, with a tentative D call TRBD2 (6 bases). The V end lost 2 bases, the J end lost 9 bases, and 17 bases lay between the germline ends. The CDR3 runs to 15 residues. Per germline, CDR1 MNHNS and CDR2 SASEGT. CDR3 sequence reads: CASSETSRGKGEQFF. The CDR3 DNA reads TGTGCCAGCAGTGAAACTAGCCGTGGAAAGGGTGAGCAGTTCTTC.

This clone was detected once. The CDR3 coding sequence is TGTGCCATCGGCACGTCAGATACGCAGTATTTT. This sequence encodes CAIGTSDTQYF. The rearrangement joins TRBV10-3 to TRBJ2-3; D gene ambiguous. CDR3 size: 11 residues. Germline-derived CDR1 and CDR2 are ENHRY and SYGVKD. V shed 8 bases and J shed 4 bases, with 7 bases lying between them.

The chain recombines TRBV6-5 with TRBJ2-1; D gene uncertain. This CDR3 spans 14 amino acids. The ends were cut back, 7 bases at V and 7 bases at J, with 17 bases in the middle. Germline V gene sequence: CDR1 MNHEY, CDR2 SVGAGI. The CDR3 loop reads CASTRAETSNEQFF. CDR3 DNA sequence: TGTGCCAGCACCCGCGCGGAGACGTCGAATGAGCAGTTCTTC.

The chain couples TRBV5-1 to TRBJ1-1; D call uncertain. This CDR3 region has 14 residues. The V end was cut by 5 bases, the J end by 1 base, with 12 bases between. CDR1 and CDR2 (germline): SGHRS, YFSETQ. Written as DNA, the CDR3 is TGCGCCAGCAGATCCGCGACACCGAACACTGAAGCTTTCTTT. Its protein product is CASRSATPNTEAFF.

The CDR3 loop is CASSLPLWDRGYNEQFF. Written as DNA, the CDR3 is TGTGCCAGCAGTTTGCCTTTGTGGGACAGGGGATACAATGAGCAGTTCTTC. This chain links TRBV28 with TRBJ2-1; TRBD1 aligns across 10 bases. The germline gives CDR1 MDHEN, CDR2 SYDVKM. This CDR3 has 17 residues. The V segment lost 3 bases and the J segment 4 bases; nucleotides outside the gene matches: 9.

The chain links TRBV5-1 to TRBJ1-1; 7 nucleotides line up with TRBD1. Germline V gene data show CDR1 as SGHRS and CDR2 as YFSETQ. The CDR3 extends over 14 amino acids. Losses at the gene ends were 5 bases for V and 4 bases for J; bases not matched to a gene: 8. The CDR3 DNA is TGCGCCAGCAGACCCGACAGGGCTGGCACTGAAGCTTTCTTT. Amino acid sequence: CASRPDRAGTEAFF.

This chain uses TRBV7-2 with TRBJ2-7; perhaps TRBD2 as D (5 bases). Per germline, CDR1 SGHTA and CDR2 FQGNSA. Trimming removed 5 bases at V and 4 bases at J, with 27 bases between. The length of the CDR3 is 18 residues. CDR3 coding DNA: TGTGCCAGCAGCACATCAGGCGGTGGGAGAACTGTGAGGTACGAGCAGTACTTC. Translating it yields CASSTSGGGRTVRYEQYF.

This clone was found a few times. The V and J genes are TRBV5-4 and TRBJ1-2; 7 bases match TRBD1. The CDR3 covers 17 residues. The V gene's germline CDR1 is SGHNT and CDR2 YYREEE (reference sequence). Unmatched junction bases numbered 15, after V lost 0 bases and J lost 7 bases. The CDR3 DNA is TGTGCCAGCAGCTTGGGGGGACCGACAGGGACTCGAGTTGGCTACACCTTC. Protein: CASSLGGPTGTRVGYTF.

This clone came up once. CDR3 in DNA: TGTGCCAGCAGCTTAGCGGCAGGGGTTGAGACCCAGTACTTC. Translated: CASSLAAGVETQYF. V gene TRBV7-2 combines with J gene TRBJ2-5; tentatively, D is TRBD1 (6 bases). V lost 0 bases, J lost 5 bases, and 10 bases lay in between. The CDR3 extends over 14 amino acids. CDR1 is SGHTA and CDR2 is FQGNSA in the germline V gene.

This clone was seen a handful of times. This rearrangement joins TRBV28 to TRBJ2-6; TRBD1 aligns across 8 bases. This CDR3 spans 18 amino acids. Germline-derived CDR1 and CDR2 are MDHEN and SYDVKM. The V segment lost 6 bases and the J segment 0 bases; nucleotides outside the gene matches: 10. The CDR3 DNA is TGTGCCAGCAGACCACGTCGGGACAGGAGCTCTGGGGCCAACGTCCTGACTTTC. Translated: CASRPRRDRSSGANVLTF.

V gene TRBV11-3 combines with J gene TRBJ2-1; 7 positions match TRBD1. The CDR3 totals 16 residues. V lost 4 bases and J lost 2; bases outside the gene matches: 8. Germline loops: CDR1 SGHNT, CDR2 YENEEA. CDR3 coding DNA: TGTGCCAGCAGCTCGGACAGGAGGATAACCTACAATGAGCAGTTCTTC. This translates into CASSSDRRITYNEQFF.

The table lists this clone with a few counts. This chain's CDR3 is CASSVTGTSGNTIYF. CDR3 nucleotide sequence: TGTGCCAGCAGTGTCACAGGAACCTCTGGAAACACCATATATTTT. The gene calls are TRBV25-1 and TRBJ1-3; possible D gene TRBD1, 5 bases. The CDR3 is 15 residues long. V lost 4 bases and J 0 bases, leaving 10 bases between the germline ends. Germline CDR1 MGHDK, CDR2 SYGVNS.

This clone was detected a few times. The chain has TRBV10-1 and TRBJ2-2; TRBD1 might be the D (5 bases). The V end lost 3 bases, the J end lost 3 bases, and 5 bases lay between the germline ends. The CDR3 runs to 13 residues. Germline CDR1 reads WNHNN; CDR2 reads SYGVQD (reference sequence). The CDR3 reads CASSDRDTGELFF. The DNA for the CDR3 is TGCGCCAGCAGTGACAGGGACACCGGGGAGCTGTTTTTT.